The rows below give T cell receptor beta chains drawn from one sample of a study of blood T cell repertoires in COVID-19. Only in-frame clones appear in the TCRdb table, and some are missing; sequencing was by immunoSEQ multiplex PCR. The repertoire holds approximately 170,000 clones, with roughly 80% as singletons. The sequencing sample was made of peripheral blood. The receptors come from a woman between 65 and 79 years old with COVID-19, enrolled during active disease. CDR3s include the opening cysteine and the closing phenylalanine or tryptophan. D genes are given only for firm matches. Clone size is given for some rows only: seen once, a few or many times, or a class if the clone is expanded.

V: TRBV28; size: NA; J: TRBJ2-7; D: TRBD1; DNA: TGTGCCAGCAGTACGATACCGGGACAGCGTTCCTACGAGCAGTACTTC; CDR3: CASSTIPGQRSYEQYF
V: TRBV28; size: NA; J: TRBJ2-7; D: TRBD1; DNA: TGTGCCAGCAGACCCGCGGGACAGGGAGTCTACGAGCAGTACTTC; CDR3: CASRPAGQGVYEQYF
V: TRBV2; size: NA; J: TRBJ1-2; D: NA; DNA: TGTGCCAGCAGTGCCAGGGACTATGGCTACACCTTC; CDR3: CASSARDYGYTF
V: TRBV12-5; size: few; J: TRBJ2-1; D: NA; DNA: TGTGCTAGTGGTTTCTTAGGCGGGACGAATGAGCAGTTCTTC; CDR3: CASGFLGGTNEQFF
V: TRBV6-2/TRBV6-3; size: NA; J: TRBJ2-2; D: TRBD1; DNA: TGTGCCAGCAGCAAGGACAGGACCGCGAACACCGGGGAGCTGTTTTTT; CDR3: CASSKDRTANTGELFF
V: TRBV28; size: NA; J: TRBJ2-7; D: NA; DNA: TGTGCCAGCAGTTTGGGCGGGATCCCTGGCCAGTACTTC; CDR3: CASSLGGIPGQYF
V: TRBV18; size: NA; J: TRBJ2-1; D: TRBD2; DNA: TGTGCCAGCGCAACCTTACTAGCGGAGACCTACAATGAGCAGTTCTTC; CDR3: CASATLLAETYNEQFF
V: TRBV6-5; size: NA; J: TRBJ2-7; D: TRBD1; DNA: TGTGCCAGCCAAACAGGGGGGCCTTCCTACGAGCAGTACTTC; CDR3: CASQTGGPSYEQYF
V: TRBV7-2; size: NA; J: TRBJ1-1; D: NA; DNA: TGTGCCAGCAGCTTAATTGGGGAGACCACTGAAGCTTTCTTT; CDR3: CASSLIGETTEAFF
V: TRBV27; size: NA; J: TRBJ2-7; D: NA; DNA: TGTGCCAGCAGTTTATCGGTCACAGGAATTTACGAGCAGTACTTC; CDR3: CASSLSVTGIYEQYF
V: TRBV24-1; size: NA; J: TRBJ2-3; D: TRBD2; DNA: TGTGCCACCAGTTCAGCGGGAGAAAAGGCAGATACGCAGTATTTT; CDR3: CATSSAGEKADTQYF
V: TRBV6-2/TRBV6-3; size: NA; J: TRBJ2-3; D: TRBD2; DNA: TGTGCCAGCAGCACTAGCGGACGCACAGATACGCAGTATTTT; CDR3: CASSTSGRTDTQYF
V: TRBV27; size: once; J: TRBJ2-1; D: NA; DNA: TGTGCCAGCAGTTCCCCTAGGGAGTATGAGCAGTTCTTC; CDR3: CASSSPREYEQFF
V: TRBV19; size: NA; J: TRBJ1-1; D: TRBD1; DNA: TGTGCCAGTTTTCCGGGGACAGGGTGGAACACTGAAGCTTTCTTT; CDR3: CASFPGTGWNTEAFF
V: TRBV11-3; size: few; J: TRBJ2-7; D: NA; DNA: TGTGCCAGCAGCTTACAAGAGGGCGAGCAGTACTTC; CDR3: CASSLQEGEQYF
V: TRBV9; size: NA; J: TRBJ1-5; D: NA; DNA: TGTGCCAGCAGCGTAGGGCTCAATCAGCCCCAGCATTTT; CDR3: CASSVGLNQPQHF
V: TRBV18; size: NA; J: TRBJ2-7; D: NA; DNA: TGTGCCAGCTCACCGTCCAGGGGCACCTACGAGCAGTACTTC; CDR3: CASSPSRGTYEQYF
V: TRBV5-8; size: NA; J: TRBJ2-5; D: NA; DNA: TGTGCCAGCAGCTTGGTTACGGTGATCCAAGAGACCCAGTACTTC; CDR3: CASSLVTVIQETQYF
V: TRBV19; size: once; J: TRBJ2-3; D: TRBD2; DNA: TGTGCCAGTAGTATCGGACTAGCCACAGATACGCAGTATTTT; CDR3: CASSIGLATDTQYF
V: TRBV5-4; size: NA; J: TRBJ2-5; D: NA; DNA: TGTGCCAGCAGCTCTCGAGTGGACAGTCAAGAGACCCAGTACTTC; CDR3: CASSSRVDSQETQYF
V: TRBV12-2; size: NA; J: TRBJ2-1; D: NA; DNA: TGTGCAAGTCGCTCCCTTTTCAAACATCGAAAAACCTACAATGAGCAGTTCTTC; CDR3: CASRSLFKHRKTYNEQFF
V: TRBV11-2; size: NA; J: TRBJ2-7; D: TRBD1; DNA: TGTGCCAGCAGCGATCCGGGACAGGGAGCTTCCTACGAGCAGTACTTC; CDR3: CASSDPGQGASYEQYF
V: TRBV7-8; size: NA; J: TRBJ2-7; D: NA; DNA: TGTGCCAGCAGCCCGACTGGCTACGAGCAGTACTTC; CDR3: CASSPTGYEQYF
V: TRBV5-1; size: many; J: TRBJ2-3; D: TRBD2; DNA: TGCGCCAGCAGCTCACCGGGACTAGCGGGAAGCGGCACAGATACGCAGTATTTT; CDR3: CASSSPGLAGSGTDTQYF
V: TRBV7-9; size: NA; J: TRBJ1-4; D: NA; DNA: TGTGCCAGCAGCCGATTGACAGCCGGTAATGAAAAACTGTTTTTT; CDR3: CASSRLTAGNEKLFF
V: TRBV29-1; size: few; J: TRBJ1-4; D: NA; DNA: TGCAGCGTCACCACAGCGTTAGTCCACGGGCCGACAGCCCTTGAAAAACTGTTTTTT; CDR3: CSVTTALVHGPTALEKLFF
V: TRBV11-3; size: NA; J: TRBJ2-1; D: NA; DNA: TGTGCCAGCAGCGAGGCGGTTTACAATGAGCAGTTCTTC; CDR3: CASSEAVYNEQFF
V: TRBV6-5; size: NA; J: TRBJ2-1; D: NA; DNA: TGTGCCAGCAGACTAGGTTTGGGGGGAAACAATGAGCAGTTCTTC; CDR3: CASRLGLGGNNEQFF